The rows below give T cell receptor beta chains drawn from one sample of a study of blood T cell repertoires in COVID-19. Here immunoSEQ multiplex PCR was the method, and the copy in TCRdb shows in-frame clones only, minus some. The sample contains about 150,000 clones, 70% to 90% of which appear only once. The sequenced sample was peripheral blood. The source of these receptors is an elderly man with COVID-19, enrolled during active disease. Both conserved end residues are part of each CDR3. A D gene is named only where the DNA matches it firmly. Not all rows give a size; the values are once, few, many and, for expanded clones, a class.

size | D | J | V | CDR3 | DNA
few | - | TRBJ1-3 | TRBV27 | CASRSGQTSGNTIYF | TGTGCCAGCAGATCCGGACAAACCTCTGGAAACACCATATATTTT
- | - | TRBJ1-2 | TRBV28 | CASSREGGNYGYTF | TGTGCCAGCAGCCGCGAGGGAGGCAACTATGGCTACACCTTC
- | - | TRBJ2-3 | TRBV6-6 | CASSYGQITDTQYF | TGTGCCAGCAGTTACGGGCAGATCACAGATACGCAGTATTTT
- | TRBD1 | TRBJ2-5 | TRBV12-5 | CASGLGGTGETQYF | TGTGCTAGTGGTTTAGGCGGGACAGGGGAGACCCAGTACTTC
- | - | TRBJ1-1 | TRBV10-2 | CASSERGGVDTEAFF | TGCGCCAGCAGTGAGAGGGGGGGTGTCGACACTGAAGCTTTCTTT
- | TRBD1 | TRBJ1-4 | TRBV15 | CATSGRQGAGEKLFF | TGTGCCACCAGCGGTAGACAGGGGGCGGGTGAAAAACTGTTTTTT
- | TRBD2 | TRBJ2-3 | TRBV2 | CASRVAGGQTNTQYF | TGTGCCAGCAGAGTAGCGGGGGGTCAGACTAATACGCAGTATTTT
- | TRBD1 | TRBJ1-6 | TRBV3-1/TRBV3-2 | CASSLESAGGMSRISPLHF | TGTGCCAGCAGCCTGGAATCGGCAGGGGGCATGAGCCGGATTTCACCCCTCCACTTT
few | TRBD1 | TRBJ1-6 | TRBV2 | CASSRTGGSYNSPLHF | TGTGCCAGCAGTCGGACAGGGGGATCCTATAATTCACCCCTCCACTTT
few | - | TRBJ1-1 | TRBV4-2 | CASSREHANTEAFF | TGTGCCAGCAGCCGAGAACATGCGAACACTGAAGCTTTCTTT
- | - | TRBJ1-5 | TRBV18 | CASSKKFSDSQPQHF | TGTGCCAGCTCAAAAAAATTTTCCGACAGTCAGCCCCAGCATTTT
- | - | TRBJ1-1 | TRBV5-1 | CASTFDAGMNTEAFF | TGCGCCAGCACCTTTGATGCAGGAATGAACACTGAAGCTTTCTTT
- | - | TRBJ2-7 | TRBV19 | CASSIGGRTGEQYF | TGTGCCAGTAGTATAGGGGGGCGGACGGGCGAGCAGTACTTC
- | - | TRBJ1-4 | TRBV2 | CASGWPGVANEKLFF | TGTGCCAGCGGCTGGCCCGGGGTGGCTAATGAAAAACTGTTTTTT
- | - | TRBJ1-2 | TRBV28 | CATGRLGYGYTF | TGTGCCACCGGGAGGTTGGGATATGGCTACACCTTC
- | TRBD2 | TRBJ2-7 | TRBV19 | CASSIGGAHDEQYF | TGTGCCAGTAGTATCGGGGGGGCGCATGATGAGCAGTACTTC
- | TRBD2 | TRBJ2-5 | TRBV20-1 | CSASQGRGGQETQYF | TGCAGTGCTAGTCAAGGGAGGGGCGGCCAAGAGACCCAGTACTTC
- | - | TRBJ2-3 | TRBV5-1 | CASRADTDTQYF | TGCGCCAGCAGAGCGGACACAGATACGCAGTATTTT
- | - | TRBJ2-7 | TRBV9 | CASSPKAGSSYEQYF | TGTGCCAGCAGCCCAAAAGCAGGATCCTCCTACGAGCAGTACTTC
- | - | TRBJ1-1 | TRBV6-6 | CASSSTENTEAFF | TGTGCCAGCAGCTCCACAGAGAACACTGAAGCTTTCTTT
- | TRBD1 | TRBJ2-7 | TRBV7-2 | CASSEPGQGDEQYF | TGTGCCAGCAGCGAACCGGGACAGGGAGACGAGCAGTACTTC
- | - | TRBJ1-1 | TRBV9 | CASSVGTGLNTEAFF | TGTGCCAGCAGCGTTGGGACTGGACTAAACACTGAAGCTTTCTTT
- | - | TRBJ2-1 | TRBV24-1 | CATSDPTTNEQFF | TGTGCCACCAGTGACCCTACTACAAATGAGCAGTTCTTC
- | TRBD1 | TRBJ2-1 | TRBV19 | CASSLGQLDEQFF | TGTGCCAGTAGTCTGGGACAGCTGGATGAGCAGTTCTTC
few | TRBD1 | TRBJ1-4 | TRBV19 | CAVQGTGREKLFF | TGTGCAGTACAGGGGACAGGACGTGAAAAACTGTTTTTT
- | - | TRBJ1-2 | TRBV4-3 | CASSQDYGTGGYTF | TGCGCCAGCAGCCAAGATTACGGCACCGGGGGCTACACCTTC
- | TRBD2 | TRBJ2-3 | TRBV6-2/TRBV6-3 | CASSYPTPTSGGVYPTDTQYF | TGTGCCAGCAGTTACCCGACCCCGACTAGCGGGGGGGTCTACCCCACAGATACGCAGTATTTT
once | - | TRBJ2-7 | TRBV18 | CASSLDLGGDSYEQYF | TGTGCCAGCTCCCTCGACCTAGGGGGGGACTCCTACGAGCAGTACTTC
- | - | TRBJ1-4 | TRBV11-3 | CASSLSSLGTFALLQLFF | TGTGCCAGCAGCTTATCCTCACTAGGGACTTTCGCCCTACTTCAACTGTTTTTT